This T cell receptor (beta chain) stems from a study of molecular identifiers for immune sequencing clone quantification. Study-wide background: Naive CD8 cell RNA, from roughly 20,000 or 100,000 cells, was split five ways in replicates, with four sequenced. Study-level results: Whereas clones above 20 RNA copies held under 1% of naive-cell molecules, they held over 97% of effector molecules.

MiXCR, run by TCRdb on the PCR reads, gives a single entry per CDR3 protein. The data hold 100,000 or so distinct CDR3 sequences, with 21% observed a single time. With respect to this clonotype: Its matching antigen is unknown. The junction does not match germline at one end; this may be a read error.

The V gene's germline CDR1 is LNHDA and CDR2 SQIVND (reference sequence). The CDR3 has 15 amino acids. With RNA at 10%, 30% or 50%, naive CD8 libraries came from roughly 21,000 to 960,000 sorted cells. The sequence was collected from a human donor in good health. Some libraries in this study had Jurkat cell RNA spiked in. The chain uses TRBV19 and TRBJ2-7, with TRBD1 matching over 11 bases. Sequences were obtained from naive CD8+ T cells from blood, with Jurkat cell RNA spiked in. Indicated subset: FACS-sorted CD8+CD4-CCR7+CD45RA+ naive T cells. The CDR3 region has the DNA TGTGCCAGTAGTTTAGAGGGACAGGGGGCCTACGAGCAGTACTTC. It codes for CASSLEGQGAYEQYF.